The 29 T cell receptor beta chains below come from one sample, sequenced in a study of T cell repertoires in cytomegalovirus infection. TCRdb redid the calling of the reads with MiXCR, one entry per CDR3 protein. The sample includes about 140,000 distinct CDR3 sequences, 32% seen only once; the top ten take roughly 50%. Their antigens remain unidentified. Specimen: CD8+ T cells from cultured PBMCs, collected from culture after CMV antigen stimulation. The receptors stem from a human donor in good health (CMV status not recorded). Some clones in this sample may be carry-over from other donors' samples.

The chain combines TRBV7-6 with TRBJ2-1; D unresolved. This CDR3 is built from 16 residues. V gave up 4 bases and J gave up 2 bases, with 15 bases separating them. Germline CDR1 and CDR2: SGHVS and FNYEAQ. The DNA of the CDR3 is TGTGCCAGCAGCTCCTCAATGGGTGGAACCTACAATGAGCAGTTCTTC. It translates to CASSSSMGGTYNEQFF.

The chain recombines TRBV28 with TRBJ1-1, with TRBD1 as a possible D gene (5 bases). This CDR3 is built from 17 residues. Germline CDR1 is MDHEN and CDR2 is SYDVKM. V lost 1 base and J 0 bases, leaving 15 bases between the germline ends. CDR3 protein: CASSLSPRTPLNTEAFF. The CDR3 DNA is TGTGCCAGCAGTTTATCCCCCCGGACACCCTTGAACACTGAAGCTTTCTTT.

This clonotype was counted many times. V usage is TRBV25-1 and J usage is TRBJ1-1; 8 bases map to TRBD1. The CDR3 runs 13 residues. Germline lookup yields CDR1 MGHDK and CDR2 SYGVNS. The ends lost 0 bases at V and 11 bases at J; junction bases unmatched: 5. CDR3: CASSEYMGQAAFF. CDR3 coding DNA: TGTGCCAGCAGTGAATATATGGGACAGGCGGCTTTCTTT. Full variable domain (rest looked up from reference TRBV25-1 and TRBJ1-1): EADIYQTPRYLVIGTGKKITLECSQTMGHDKMYWYQQDPGMELHLIHYSYGVNSTEKGDLSSESTVSRIRTEHFPLTLESARPSHTSQYLCASSEYMGQAAFFGQGTRLTVV.

This clonotype was seen a few times. The V and J genes are TRBV11-2 and TRBJ2-2; D not certain. This CDR3 spans 15 amino acids. Germline V gene data show CDR1 as SGHAT and CDR2 as FQNNGV. Trimming took 5 bases from V and 0 from J, leaving 10 bases between them. In DNA, the CDR3 is TGTGCCAGCAGCAAAGTAGGGTCGAACACCGGGGAGCTGTTTTTT. Translation: CASSKVGSNTGELFF.

This clonotype has only a few counts. The chain couples TRBV7-9 to TRBJ1-1; no definite D call. Germline V gene data show CDR1 as SEHNR and CDR2 as FQNEAQ (reference sequence). The CDR3 extends over 13 amino acids. Trimming stripped 0 bases from V and 4 bases from J, with 6 bases between. CDR3 in DNA: TGTGCCAGCAGCTTAGCGTGGGGCACTGAAGCTTTCTTT. This sequence encodes CASSLAWGTEAFF. The entire variable domain, with the rest obtained from reference TRBV7-9 and TRBJ1-1, is as follows: DTGVSQNPRHKITKRGQNVTFRCDPISEHNRLYWYRQTLGQGPEFLTYFQNEAQLEKSRLLSDRFSAERPKGSFSTLEIQRTEQGDSAMYLCASSLAWGTEAFFGQGTRLTVV.

This clonotype was observed at least ten times. The chain uses TRBV7-6 and TRBJ2-7; D might be TRBD2 (7 bases). V lost 0 bases to trimming and J lost 5 bases, with 11 bases between them. The CDR3 spans 14 residues. CDR1 is SGHVS, CDR2 FNYEAQ, per germline. The DNA for the CDR3 is TGTGCCAGCAGCTTAGCCGGGGGGCCGGACGAGCAGTACTTC. It is translated as CASSLAGGPDEQYF. The full variable domain, rest sourced from reference TRBV7-6 and TRBJ2-7, is GAGVSQSPRYKVTKRGQDVALRCDPISGHVSLYWYRQALGQGPEFLTYFNYEAQQDKSGLPNDRFSAERPEGSISTLTIQRTEQRDSAMYRCASSLAGGPDEQYFGPGTRLTVT.

The chain uses TRBV4-1 and TRBJ1-5; D perhaps matches TRBD1 (5 bases). V lost 4 bases to trimming and J lost 4 bases, with 14 bases between them. Germline V lookup: CDR1 MGHRA, CDR2 YSYEKL. The CDR3 is 15 amino acids. CDR3 in DNA: TGCGCCAGCAGCCCCGGGGCTTATGAGAATCAGCCCCAGCATTTT. Its protein product is CASSPGAYENQPQHF.

This clonotype occurred many times. The genes are TRBV6-5 and TRBJ2-7; D possibly corresponds to TRBD1 (5 bases). The CDR3 is made up of 13 amino acids. CDR1 and CDR2 (germline): MNHEY, SVGAGI. V lost 4 bases, J lost 1 base, and 8 bases lay in between. The CDR3 here is CASSSQGSYEQYF. For the CDR3, the DNA is TGTGCCAGCAGTTCGCAGGGTTCCTACGAGCAGTACTTC.

In its sample, this clonotype was seen once. J is TRBJ2-6 and V is TRBV12-3 or TRBV12-4; D is possibly TRBD1 (5 bases). This CDR3 spans 18 amino acids. V was pared by 2 bases and J by 0 bases, with 14 bases between. CDR3 in amino acids: CASSLWGRVFSGANVLTF. The CDR3, as DNA: TGTGCCAGCAGTTTATGGGGCAGGGTCTTCTCTGGGGCCAACGTCCTGACTTTC.

The gene calls are TRBV27 and TRBJ2-2, with D unresolved. CDR3 length: 12 amino acids. The V gene lost 6 bases and the J gene lost 1 base, with 3 bases spanning the gap. Germline CDR1 reads MNHEY; CDR2 reads SMNVEV (reference sequence). The CDR3 loop is CASRRNTGELFF. The CDR3 DNA follows: TGTGCCAGCAGACGGAACACCGGGGAGCTGTTTTTT.

The chain is built from TRBV19 and TRBJ2-7; D is unclear. The V gene's germline CDR1 is LNHDA and CDR2 SQIVND (reference sequence). The CDR3 spans 15 residues. The V end was cut by 3 bases, the J end by 4 bases, with 16 bases between. CDR3 amino acids: CASSISPGGSYEQYF. The CDR3 bases are TGTGCCAGTAGTATTTCCCCGGGTGGTTCGTACGAGCAGTACTTC.

The chain links TRBV2 to TRBJ1-1; D is unresolved. With 10 bases removed from V and 1 base from J, the gap between germline ends came to 16 bases. The CDR3 is 14 residues long. Germline V gives CDR1 SNHLY, CDR2 FYNNEI. CDR3 DNA sequence: TGTGCCACCACATGGGTAGGTCCGAACACTGAAGCTTTCTTT. Its translation: CATTWVGPNTEAFF.

J is TRBJ2-5 and V is TRBV24-1, with no clear D. This CDR3 is built from 13 residues. Per germline, CDR1 KGHDR and CDR2 SFDVKD. The V end lost 4 bases, the J end lost 4 bases, and 9 bases lay between the germline ends. The CDR3 nucleotides read TGTGCCACCAGTGAGGGCCTCGGAGAGACCCAGTACTTC. Translating it yields CATSEGLGETQYF.

This clonotype was seen at least ten times. The chain carries TRBV6-5 and TRBJ1-6; D is undetermined. Trimming took 0 bases from V and 0 from J, leaving 9 bases between them. Germline V gene sequence: CDR1 MNHEY, CDR2 SVGAGI. The CDR3 loop spans 17 amino acids. The CDR3 coding sequence is TGTGCCAGCAGTTACTCGATAAGGAGCTCCTATAATTCACCCCTCCACTTT. Translated: CASSYSIRSSYNSPLHF.

V gene TRBV7-8 combines with J gene TRBJ2-3; D remains ambiguous. The CDR3 extends over 13 amino acids. V was trimmed by 1 base and J by 6 bases, leaving 8 bases between them. Germline-derived CDR1 and CDR2 are SGHVS and FQNEAQ. The DNA for the CDR3 is TGTGCCAGCAGCTTAGTTCCGGCTGATACGCAGTATTTT. It encodes CASSLVPADTQYF.

This clonotype was counted a few times. The J gene is TRBJ2-1, the V gene TRBV19; 11 positions agree with TRBD2. Germline-derived CDR1 and CDR2 are LNHDA and SQIVND (reference sequence). This CDR3 region has 16 residues. Trimming took 5 bases from V and 3 from J; bases not matched to a gene: 6. In nucleotides, the CDR3 is TGTGCCAGTAGTTTGGCCGGGACTAGCGGCTACAATGAGCAGTTCTTC. It yields the protein CASSLAGTSGYNEQFF.

The chain combines TRBV20-1 with TRBJ2-7; D is tentatively TRBD1 or TRBD2 (5 bases each). V dropped 3 bases and J dropped 3 bases, with 12 bases sitting between them. Germline V gene data show CDR1 as DFQATT and CDR2 as SNEGSKA (reference sequence). This CDR3 comprises 13 residues. CDR3 protein: CSASPGAFYEQYF. The CDR3 DNA reads as TGCAGTGCTAGCCCCGGGGCATTCTACGAGCAGTACTTC.

This clonotype occurred a few times. The CDR3 protein is CASSGTGVSNEKLFF. CDR3 bases: TGTGCCAGCAGCGGGACAGGGGTTTCTAATGAAAAACTGTTTTTT. The V call is TRBV7-6, the J call TRBJ1-4; 10 nucleotides line up with TRBD1. The CDR3 contains 15 residues. The germline V gene encodes CDR1 SGHVS and CDR2 FNYEAQ. With 5 bases clipped from V and 3 bases from J, the junction kept 3 bases outside the gene matches.

This clonotype was counted a few times. This chain connects TRBV28 to TRBJ1-1; D ambiguous. Germline loops: CDR1 MDHEN, CDR2 SYDVKM. The germline V and J ends were trimmed by 10 bases and 1 base, with 13 bases remaining between them. This CDR3 is built from 13 residues. The CDR3 bases are TGTGCCACTAATAGGGTAGAGAACACTGAAGCTTTCTTT. This codes for CATNRVENTEAFF.

The rearrangement links TRBV27 to TRBJ2-7; 8 nucleotides line up with TRBD1. This CDR3 contains 16 residues. The germline gives CDR1 MNHEY, CDR2 SMNVEV (reference sequence). V lost 5 bases and J lost 2; bases outside the gene matches: 11. Here the CDR3 DNA reads TGTGCCAGCAGTACCGACAGGGGCAGCAGGCCCTACGAGCAGTACTTC. This translates into CASSTDRGSRPYEQYF.

The CDR3 region has the DNA TGTGCCAGCAGTTTATCAGGAAACTATGGCTACACCTTC. Amino acid sequence: CASSLSGNYGYTF. V usage is TRBV27 and J usage is TRBJ1-2; no clear D. This CDR3 contains 13 residues. Trimming stripped 0 bases from V and 2 bases from J, with 4 bases between. In germline, CDR1 is MNHEY, CDR2 SMNVEV (reference sequence).

This clonotype showed up just a few times. The gene calls are TRBV19 and TRBJ2-7; D is possibly TRBD1 (6 bases). This CDR3 has 14 residues. The V gene's germline CDR1 is LNHDA and CDR2 SQIVND (reference sequence). With 5 bases removed from V and 3 bases from J, the gap between germline ends came to 14 bases. This CDR3 reads CASSFRDKVYEQYF. Written as DNA, the CDR3 is TGTGCCAGTAGTTTCCGGGACAAAGTCTACGAGCAGTACTTC.

The V and J genes are TRBV2 and TRBJ1-1; D gene unclear. This CDR3 has 13 amino acids. Germline lookup yields CDR1 SNHLY and CDR2 FYNNEI. V lost 2 bases to trimming and J lost 5 bases, with 9 bases between them. This chain's CDR3 is CASSEKWGTEAFF. CDR3 nucleotides: TGTGCCAGCAGTGAAAAGTGGGGTACTGAAGCTTTCTTT.

The rearrangement links TRBV7-9 to TRBJ2-7, with TRBD1 as a possible D gene (5 bases). The CDR3 runs 13 residues. The ends were cut back, 8 bases at V and 0 bases at J, with 11 bases in the middle. Germline V gene data show CDR1 as SEHNR and CDR2 as FQNEAQ (reference sequence). DNA of the CDR3: TGTGCCAGCGAGGACACAACCTCCTACGAGCAGTACTTC. Residues: CASEDTTSYEQYF. Filled out from reference TRBV7-9 and TRBJ2-7, the complete variable domain reads DTGVSQNPRHKITKRGQNVTFRCDPISEHNRLYWYRQTLGQGPEFLTYFQNEAQLEKSRLLSDRFSAERPKGSFSTLEIQRTEQGDSAMYLCASEDTTSYEQYFGPGTRLTVT.

This sequence joins TRBV12-3 or TRBV12-4 and TRBJ1-1, with TRBD1 as a possible D gene (5 bases). V was pared by 6 bases and J by 3 bases, with 17 bases between. The CDR3 extends over 15 amino acids. The CDR3 DNA reads TGTGCCAGCAGCATTAACGGGGGATTTTACACTGAAGCTTTCTTT. Amino acid sequence: CASSINGGFYTEAFF.

In regard to this clonotype: No conserved phenylalanine or tryptophan ends this CDR3, so it is likely a read error. The chain combines TRBV4-2 with TRBJ1-1; 9 nucleotides line up with TRBD1. J was trimmed by 0 bases and V by 0 bases; bases with no gene match: 8. The CDR3 contains 18 residues. Germline V gene data show CDR1 as LGHNA and CDR2 as YNFKEQ. This chain's CDR3 is CASSQEGTGWGMNTEAFS. DNA for the CDR3: TGTGCCAGCAGCCAAGAAGGGACAGGGTGGGGGATGAACACTGAAGCTTTCTCT.

This sequence joins TRBV27 and TRBJ1-2; D is perhaps TRBD1 (6 bases). The CDR3 runs 16 residues. Germline loops: CDR1 MNHEY, CDR2 SMNVEV (reference sequence). Trimming stripped 5 bases from V and 0 bases from J, with 16 bases between. CDR3 DNA sequence: TGTGCCAGCAGTACCGACAGGTCAGAAGCTAACTATGGCTACACCTTC. Translating it yields CASSTDRSEANYGYTF.

This clonotype appeared a single time. The chain is built from TRBV9 and TRBJ2-7; TRBD2 is a possible D gene (5 bases). The germline V gene encodes CDR1 SGDLS and CDR2 YYNGEE. The CDR3 loop spans 11 amino acids. V was cut by 4 bases and J by 7 bases, with 9 bases left in between. DNA for the CDR3: TGTGCCAGCAGCCCCAGAGGGGAGCAGTACTTC. Amino acids: CASSPRGEQYF.

This clonotype came up a few times. The chain uses TRBV7-9 and TRBJ2-3; D gene uncertain. This CDR3 is built from 13 residues. CDR1 SEHNR and CDR2 FQNEAQ come from the germline V gene (reference sequence). Trimming removed 5 bases from V and 3 bases from J, with 9 bases in between. The CDR3 bases are TGTGCCAGCAGCCCTGGACGGACAGATACGCAGTATTTT. Translated, it gives CASSPGRTDTQYF.